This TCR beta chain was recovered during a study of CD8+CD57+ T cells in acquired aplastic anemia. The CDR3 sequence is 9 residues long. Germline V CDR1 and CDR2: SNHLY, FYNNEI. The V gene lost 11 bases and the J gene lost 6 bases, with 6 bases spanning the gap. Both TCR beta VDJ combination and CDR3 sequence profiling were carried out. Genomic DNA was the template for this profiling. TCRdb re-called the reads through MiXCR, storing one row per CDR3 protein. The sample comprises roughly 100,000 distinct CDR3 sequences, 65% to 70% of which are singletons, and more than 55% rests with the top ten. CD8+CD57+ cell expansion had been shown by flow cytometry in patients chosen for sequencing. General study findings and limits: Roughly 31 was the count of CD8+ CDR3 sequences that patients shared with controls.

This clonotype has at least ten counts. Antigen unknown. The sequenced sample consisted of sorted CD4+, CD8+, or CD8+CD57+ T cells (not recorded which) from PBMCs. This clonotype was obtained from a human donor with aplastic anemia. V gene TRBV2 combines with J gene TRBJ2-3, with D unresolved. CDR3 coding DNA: TGTGCCGCCGGGGATACGCAGTATTTT. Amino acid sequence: CAAGDTQYF.